The 18 T cell receptor beta chains below were found in one sample sequenced in a study of OX40 agonist ivuxolimab in advanced cancers. Assay: immunoSEQ multiplex PCR; the TCRdb copy retains only in-frame clones and omits some. The sample has tens of thousands of clones; approximately 80% are singletons. Source: CD4+ or CD8+ T cells sorted from blood, taken in a trial of the OX40 agonist ivuxolimab. The receptors come from an adult with an advanced solid tumor such as melanoma, head and neck, liver or kidney cancer.

This clone was seen only a few times. The J gene is TRBJ1-4, the V gene TRBV30; D gene ambiguous. Germline CDR1 is GTSNPN and CDR2 is SVGIG (reference sequence). The CDR3 has 13 amino acids. Trimming removed 1 base at V and 3 bases at J, with 6 bases between. The chain's CDR3 is CAWSANSNEKLFF. CDR3 in DNA: TGTGCCTGGAGTGCTAACTCTAATGAAAAACTGTTTTTT.

This CDR3 reads CASTPWGGQPLYGYTF. The DNA for the CDR3 is TGTGCCAGCACCCCTTGGGGGGGACAGCCTCTCTATGGCTACACCTTC. The V call is TRBV28, the J call TRBJ1-2, with 7 nucleotides matching TRBD1. This CDR3 is 16 amino acids long. V shed 7 bases and J 4 bases; nucleotides not matched to a gene: 15. Germline V lookup: CDR1 MDHEN, CDR2 SYDVKM.

The chain combines TRBV10-1 with TRBJ1-4; TRBD1 is a possible D gene (5 bases). Per the germline V gene, CDR1 is WNHNN and CDR2 is SYGVQD (reference sequence). Trimming removed 6 bases from V and 4 bases from J, with 12 bases in between. This CDR3 has 14 amino acids. CDR3 sequence (DNA): TGCGCCAGCAGCCTTGACAGCTTTAATGAAAAACTGTTTTTT. This encodes CASSLDSFNEKLFF.

Written as DNA, the CDR3 is TGTGCCATCAGTACACGCGACGGGCGACAGATCGGCACTGAAGCTTTCTTT. It translates to CAISTRDGRQIGTEAFF. The chain employs TRBV10-3 and TRBJ1-1, with a weak D call TRBD1 (5 bases). The CDR3 length is 17 residues. Germline V gene lookup returns CDR1 ENHRY and CDR2 SYGVKD. Between the trimmed V and J ends, which lost 5 bases and 4 bases, there was a span of 23 bases.

This rearrangement joins TRBV7-3 to TRBJ1-1; no definite D call. The CDR3 length is 13 residues. Germline V gene sequence: CDR1 SGHTA, CDR2 FQGTGA. Trimming stripped 2 bases from V and 5 bases from J, with 9 bases between. CDR3 region: CASSLGVTTEAFF. Here the CDR3 DNA reads TGTGCCAGCAGCTTAGGGGTAACAACTGAAGCTTTCTTT.

The rearrangement uses TRBV10-3 and TRBJ1-4; a weak D match, TRBD1 (6 bases). V lost 9 bases and J lost 6, with 17 bases in between. This CDR3 comprises 14 residues. Per germline, CDR1 ENHRY and CDR2 SYGVKD. In DNA form, the CDR3 reads TGTGCCATTTCAGAGGGGGGGCGCGATGAAAAACTGTTTTTT. Its translation is CAISEGGRDEKLFF.

The genes are TRBV7-3 and TRBJ2-2, with D possibly TRBD1 on 5 matching bases. The germline gives CDR1 SGHTA, CDR2 FQGTGA. V lost 5 bases to trimming and J lost 0 bases, with 10 bases between them. This CDR3 contains 15 residues. CDR3 region: CASSPGPANTGELFF. CDR3 nucleotides: TGTGCCAGCAGCCCAGGGCCCGCGAACACCGGGGAGCTGTTTTTT.

The CDR3 loop reads CASRSGGDTGELFF. In DNA form, the CDR3 reads TGTGCCAGCAGGAGCGGGGGGGACACCGGGGAGCTGTTTTTT. The chain links TRBV11-3 to TRBJ2-2; 10 nucleotides align to TRBD2. Germline CDR1 is SGHNT and CDR2 is YENEEA. The ends lost 6 bases at V and 3 bases at J; junction bases unmatched: 1. The CDR3 extends over 14 amino acids.

The chain carries TRBV7-2 and TRBJ1-1; D gene unclear. V gave up 2 bases and J gave up 3 bases, with 10 bases separating them. The CDR3 runs 14 residues. The germline CDR1 and CDR2 sequences are SGHTA and FQGNSA. The CDR3 DNA sequence: TGTGCCAGCAGCTTAAGAGTATGGGACACTGAAGCTTTCTTT. This gives the protein CASSLRVWDTEAFF.

The chain is built from TRBV10-2 and TRBJ1-1; unclear D gene. V lost 6 bases and J 1 base, leaving 9 bases between the germline ends. Germline V gene lookup returns CDR1 WSHSY and CDR2 SAAADI. This CDR3 is 13 amino acids long. CDR3: CASSWTGNTEAFF. In nucleotides, the CDR3 is TGCGCCAGCAGCTGGACGGGGAACACTGAAGCTTTCTTT.

CDR3 DNA sequence: TGTGCCAGTAGTTCGAGACAGGGTAGGACAGATACGCAGTATTTT. It codes for CASSSRQGRTDTQYF. The V gene is TRBV19, the J gene TRBJ2-3; the match to TRBD1 covers 7 bases. The CDR3 has 15 amino acids. J lost 3 bases, V lost 5 bases, and 8 bases had no gene match. Germline loops: CDR1 LNHDA, CDR2 SQIVND (reference sequence).

The chain recombines TRBV7-2 with TRBJ1-6, with D unresolved. V lost 4 bases and J 7 bases, leaving 8 bases between the germline ends. CDR1 SGHTA and CDR2 FQGNSA come from the germline V gene. The CDR3 sequence is 13 residues long. The CDR3 DNA reads TGTGCCAGCAGCTCTACACTGAATTCACCCCTCCACTTT. Encoded protein: CASSSTLNSPLHF.

J is TRBJ1-4 and V is TRBV28; D gene unclear. V gave up 5 bases and J gave up 5 bases, with 12 bases separating them. There are 14 residues in the CDR3. Germline-derived CDR1 and CDR2 are MDHEN and SYDVKM. Here the CDR3 DNA reads TGTGCCAGCAGTCCCCCGATAGGGAATGAAAAACTGTTTTTT. It codes for CASSPPIGNEKLFF.

This chain uses TRBV30 with TRBJ1-1; D is perhaps TRBD1 (6 bases). The CDR3 extends over 14 amino acids. Per germline, CDR1 GTSNPN and CDR2 SVGIG (reference sequence). Deletions cut 2 bases from V and 2 bases from J, with 12 bases between. The CDR3 sequence is CAWSSFGGNTEAFF. The CDR3 region has the DNA TGTGCCTGGAGTTCTTTTGGGGGCAACACTGAAGCTTTCTTT.

The chain uses TRBV29-1 and TRBJ1-3, with 9 bases that match TRBD1. Germline V gives CDR1 SQVTM, CDR2 ANQGSEA. With 7 bases clipped from V and 3 bases from J, the junction kept 1 base outside the gene matches. The CDR3 consists of 12 residues. The CDR3 sequence is CSDRGLGNTIYF. CDR3 in DNA: TGCAGCGACAGGGGGCTTGGAAACACCATATATTTT.

This rearrangement joins TRBV25-1 to TRBJ1-4; no clear D gene. V was shortened by 1 base and J by 3 bases, with 9 bases between the two germline ends. This CDR3 has 15 residues. Germline CDR1 and CDR2: MGHDK and SYGVNS. The CDR3 region has the DNA TGTGCCAGCAGTGAATGGGGTGCGGCTAATGAAAAACTGTTTTTT. Its protein is CASSEWGAANEKLFF.

The chain is built from TRBV6-5 and TRBJ2-2; 7 bases fit TRBD2. CDR3 length equals 16 residues. Trimming at V came to 0 bases and at J to 0 bases, leaving 1 base not matched to a gene. The germline gives CDR1 MNHEY, CDR2 SVGAGI. The CDR3 DNA reads TGTGCCAGCAGTTACTCGGCGGGGGCGAACACCGGGGAGCTGTTTTTT. Translating gives CASSYSAGANTGELFF.

The V gene is TRBV19, the J gene TRBJ2-3; 8 nucleotides agree with TRBD2. The junction had 7 bases not matched to a gene; V was cut back by 0 bases and J by 5 bases. Germline V gives CDR1 LNHDA, CDR2 SQIVND (reference sequence). This CDR3 is built from 16 residues. In DNA form, the CDR3 reads TGTGCCAGTAGTATAGAAGCGGGGGCCGGGGGAGATACGCAGTATTTT. It is translated as CASSIEAGAGGDTQYF.